The T cell receptor beta chain under discussion was sequenced for a study of T cell responses to AZD1222 COVID-19 vaccine. Study information: Second-dose recipients at about 4 or about 12 weeks were treated as one pooled group. Study-wide points: At baseline, just a handful of AZD1222 recipients tested seropositive. Donors, mostly white British, included more females; clonal diversity was possibly underestimated. Dominant at 160-218 and 743-854, vaccine-associated CD4 TCRs also spanned spike.

Worth noting for this clone: What it binds is not known.

TCRdb keeps only in-frame clones here, not all; method: immunoSEQ multiplex PCR. The sample contains about 88,000 clones, roughly 91% of which appear only once. Germline V gene sequence: CDR1 SGHRS, CDR2 YFSETQ. The CDR3 sequence is 14 residues long. Trimming removed 1 base at V and 7 bases at J, with 12 bases between. This receptor was obtained from an adult in good health. The rearrangement links TRBV5-1 to TRBJ1-5; D unclear. This sample comprised peripheral blood, obtained on day 0 of AZD1222 vaccination. The CDR3 sequence: CASSLNWGGQPQHF. The CDR3 nucleotides are TGCGCCAGCAGCTTGAATTGGGGAGGCCAGCCCCAGCATTTT.